Listed here are 18 T cell receptor beta chains from one sample, sequenced in a study of response to subunit inactivated influenza vaccine. TCRdb reprocessed the RT-PCR reads via MiXCR and lists one record per CDR3 protein. The sample has fewer than 800,000 distinct CDR3 sequences, less than 20% seen once. Sequencing was performed on PBMCs from blood, taken 11 to 12 days after vaccination. The receptors come from a man over 45 who received an inactivated influenza vaccine.

This clonotype was picked up a small number of times. This chain uses TRBV20-1 with TRBJ1-2; tentative D call: TRBD1 (6 bases). The CDR3 extends over 18 amino acids. In germline, CDR1 is DFQATT, CDR2 SNEGSKA (reference sequence). Trimming took 2 bases from V and 1 from J, leaving 23 bases between them. The DNA of the CDR3 is TGCAGTGCTAGAAGCGGAGGACAGCCCAACACTATTAACTATGGCTACACCTTC. Translation gives CSARSGGQPNTINYGYTF.

This clonotype has just a few counts. The chain employs TRBV6-6 and TRBJ2-2; unclear D gene. The V gene lost 5 bases and the J gene lost 8 bases, with 9 bases spanning the gap. Germline V lookup: CDR1 MNHNY, CDR2 SVGAGI (reference sequence). The CDR3 is 12 residues long. The CDR3 is CASSPYLGELFF. The CDR3 bases are TGTGCCAGCAGTCCGTATCTAGGGGAGCTGTTTTTT.

In this sample, this clonotype turned up many times. V usage is TRBV10-3 and J usage is TRBJ2-3, with D possibly being TRBD2 (6 bases). Germline CDR1 is ENHRY and CDR2 is SYGVKD. The CDR3 is 15 residues long. Between the trimmed V and J ends, which lost 4 bases and 6 bases, there was a span of 17 bases. The CDR3 protein is CAISGGPQEGDTQYF. CDR3 nucleotide sequence: TGTGCCATCAGTGGGGGACCCCAGGAGGGGGATACGCAGTATTTT.

The chain employs TRBV12-3 or TRBV12-4 and TRBJ1-2, with D unresolved. This CDR3 has 13 residues. V dropped 2 bases and J dropped 8 bases, with 12 bases sitting between them. CDR3 DNA sequence: TGTGCCAGCAGTTTAACGGCAGTTTGGGGCTACACCTTC. Amino acid sequence: CASSLTAVWGYTF.

The sample holds a few counts of this clonotype. The chain carries TRBV7-9 and TRBJ2-1; TRBD1 is a possible D gene (6 bases). V was clipped by 4 bases and J by 4 bases, with 20 bases between them. Per the germline V gene, CDR1 is SEHNR and CDR2 is FQNEAQ (reference sequence). The CDR3 consists of 17 residues. The CDR3 loop reads CASSSQGRVTFYNEQFF. The CDR3, as DNA: TGTGCCAGCAGCTCACAGGGCCGTGTAACCTTTTACAATGAGCAGTTCTTC.

The rearrangement joins TRBV6-1 to TRBJ2-6; TRBD1 is a possible D gene (6 bases). V was trimmed by 3 bases and J by 7 bases, leaving 13 bases between them. The CDR3 consists of 15 residues. CDR1 is MNHNS and CDR2 is SASEGT in the germline V gene. The CDR3 protein is CASSDRGGTANVLTF. The DNA of the CDR3 is TGTGCCAGCAGTGATAGAGGGGGAACCGCCAACGTCCTGACTTTC.

The V gene is TRBV6-2 or TRBV6-3, the J gene TRBJ2-7, with D perhaps assigned TRBD1 or TRBD2 (5 bases each). Germline-derived CDR1 and CDR2 are MNHEY and SVGEGT. The CDR3 spans 16 residues. The V end was cut by 0 bases, the J end by 4 bases, with 16 bases between. DNA for the CDR3: TGTGCCAGCAGTTACTCGAAGGGACGGGCTGTTTACGAGCAGTACTTC. This translates into CASSYSKGRAVYEQYF.

The chain employs TRBV30 and TRBJ2-7; 8 nucleotides align to TRBD1. With 1 base clipped from V and 7 bases from J, the junction kept 9 bases outside the gene matches. Germline CDR1 is GTSNPN and CDR2 is SVGIG (reference sequence). This CDR3 spans 14 amino acids. The CDR3 DNA reads as TGTGCCTGGAGTGAATTCCAGGGGGCCCGGGAGCAGTACTTC. Amino acids: CAWSEFQGAREQYF.

This clonotype was counted at least ten times. The genes are TRBV12-3 or TRBV12-4 and TRBJ1-1; no reliable D call. Trimming took 4 bases from V and 3 from J, leaving 9 bases between them. The CDR3 is made up of 13 amino acids. CDR3 sequence reads: CASSWPPDTEAFF. CDR3 bases: TGTGCCAGCAGTTGGCCCCCGGACACTGAAGCTTTCTTT.

This chain uses TRBV30 with TRBJ2-7, with 10 bases that match TRBD1. The CDR3 is 14 amino acids. Germline CDR1 and CDR2: GTSNPN and SVGIG (reference sequence). V dropped 3 bases and J dropped 3; count of bases not matched to a gene: 5. The CDR3 bases are TGTGCCTGGAGGCAAAGGACAGGGGGCTACGAGCAGTACTTC. Translating gives CAWRQRTGGYEQYF.

The table lists this clonotype with a few counts. The chain uses TRBV20-1 and TRBJ1-1; a weak D match, TRBD1 (6 bases). CDR1 is DFQATT and CDR2 is SNEGSKA in the germline V gene (reference sequence). V was clipped by 6 bases and J by 6 bases, with 17 bases between them. CDR3 length equals 13 residues. CDR3 DNA: TGCAGTGCCAGAAGCAGGGGCAGGGCTGAAGCTTTCTTT. Encoded protein: CSARSRGRAEAFF.

The chain uses TRBV2 and TRBJ2-7; D is ambiguous. The ends were cut back, 6 bases at V and 3 bases at J, with 12 bases in the middle. Germline-derived CDR1 and CDR2 are SNHLY and FYNNEI. The CDR3 extends over 13 amino acids. CDR3 nucleotides: TGTGCCAGCAGGGCTTACACTTACTACGAGCAGTACTTC. Its protein product is CASRAYTYYEQYF.

The rearrangement uses TRBV10-3 and TRBJ2-1, with 11 positions matching TRBD1. The trim removed 5 bases at V and 6 bases at J, leaving 3 bases unmatched. This CDR3 has 14 amino acids. CDR1 and CDR2 from the germline V gene are ENHRY and SYGVKD. This CDR3 is CAISPGTGGNEQFF. DNA of the CDR3: TGTGCCATCAGTCCCGGGACAGGGGGCAATGAGCAGTTCTTC.

In its sample, this clonotype was seen a few times. The J gene is TRBJ2-6, the V gene TRBV18; TRBD1 matches 8 bases. CDR3 length: 15 amino acids. The ends lost 6 bases at V and 3 bases at J; junction bases unmatched: 4. The germline V gene has CDR1 KGHSH and CDR2 LQKENI. This chain's CDR3 is CASSATGDGANVLTF. As DNA, the CDR3 is TGTGCCAGCTCCGCGACAGGGGATGGGGCCAACGTCCTGACTTTC.

This clonotype has a handful of counts. V usage is TRBV6-2 or TRBV6-3 and J usage is TRBJ1-2, with unresolved D. There are 11 residues in the CDR3. CDR1 MNHEY and CDR2 SVGEGT come from the germline V gene. V was cut by 2 bases and J by 13 bases, with 11 bases left in between. CDR3 coding DNA: TGTGCCAGCAGTTACGGCCGGGCCGGCACCTTC. This translates into CASSYGRAGTF.

This clonotype has just a few counts. The chain combines TRBV7-9 with TRBJ1-4, with 7 bases aligning to TRBD1. The CDR3 loop spans 14 amino acids. Per the germline V gene, CDR1 is SEHNR and CDR2 is FQNEAQ (reference sequence). The ends lost 2 bases at V and 7 bases at J; junction bases unmatched: 4. The CDR3 loop reads CASSLKGGGEKLFF. CDR3 nucleotides: TGTGCCAGCAGCTTAAAAGGGGGCGGTGAAAAACTGTTTTTT.

This clonotype came up a few times. The genes are TRBV7-9 and TRBJ1-6, with 10 bases identical to TRBD1. Germline V CDR1 and CDR2: SEHNR, FQNEAQ (reference sequence). The V and J ends lost 4 bases and 12 bases, in that order; junction bases with no gene match: 6. The CDR3 covers 14 residues. The CDR3 is CASSSGQGKEPLHF. The CDR3 nucleotides are TGTGCCAGCAGCTCGGGACAGGGGAAAGAACCCCTCCACTTT.

This clonotype has a count of ten or more. V is TRBV6-2 or TRBV6-3 and J is TRBJ2-7; tentative D call: TRBD2 (6 bases). V gave up 7 bases and J gave up 3 bases, with 22 bases separating them. The CDR3 contains 16 residues. CDR1 is MNHEY, CDR2 SVGEGT, per germline. The DNA of the CDR3 is TGTGCCAGCAACATCCCCCCCGGGGGACGGTACTACGAGCAGTACTTC. It codes for CASNIPPGGRYYEQYF.